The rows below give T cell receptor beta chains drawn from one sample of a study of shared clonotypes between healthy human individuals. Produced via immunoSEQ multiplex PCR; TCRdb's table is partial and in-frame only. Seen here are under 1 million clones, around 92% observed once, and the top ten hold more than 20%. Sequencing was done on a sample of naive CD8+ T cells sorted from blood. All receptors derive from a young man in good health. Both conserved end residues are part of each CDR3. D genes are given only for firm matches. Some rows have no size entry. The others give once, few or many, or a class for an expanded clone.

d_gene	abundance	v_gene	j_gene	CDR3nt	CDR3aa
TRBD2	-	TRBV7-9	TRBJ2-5	TGTGCCAGCAGCTTAGCGATAGCGGGAGGGCCTATGGAGACCCAGTACTTC	CASSLAIAGGPMETQYF
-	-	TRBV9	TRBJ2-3	TGTGCCAGCAGCGTAGTAGGGCGAACTAGCACAGATACGCAGTATTTT	CASSVVGRTSTDTQYF
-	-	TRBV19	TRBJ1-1	TGTGCCAGTAGTATCTCCCCTACTGGTAACACTGAAGCTTTCTTT	CASSISPTGNTEAFF
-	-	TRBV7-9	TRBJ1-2	TGTGCCAGCAGCTTTTCCGGACAGAGTAACTATGGCTACACCTTC	CASSFSGQSNYGYTF
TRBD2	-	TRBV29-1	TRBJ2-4	TGCAGCGTCGGTGGAGCGGGAGGGCCGGGGAACATTCAGTACTTC	CSVGGAGGPGNIQYF
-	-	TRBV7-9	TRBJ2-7	TGTGCCAGCAGCTACCCGGGACGTGACCCCTACGAGCAGTACTTC	CASSYPGRDPYEQYF
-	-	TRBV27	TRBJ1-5	TGTGCCAGCAGTTACGGCCCATCGGGCAATCAGCCCCAGCATTTT	CASSYGPSGNQPQHF
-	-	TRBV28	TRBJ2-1	TGTGCCAGCAGTTCCACCGAGGGCGTGAAGGTCTTCAATGAGCAGTTCTTC	CASSSTEGVKVFNEQFF
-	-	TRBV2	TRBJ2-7	TGTGCCAGCAGTGAGGGGGGCTTGATCAACGAGCAGTACTTC	CASSEGGLINEQYF
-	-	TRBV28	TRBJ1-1	TGTGCCAGCAGTGGGCGGGACGGATTCAACACTGAAGCTTTCTTT	CASSGRDGFNTEAFF
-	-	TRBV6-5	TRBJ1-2	TGTGCCAGCAGTTACTCCTATTCGGATGGCTACACCTTC	CASSYSYSDGYTF
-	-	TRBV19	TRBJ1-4	TGTGCCAGCCTCGATCCGGGGCAGGGAAAACTGTTTTTT	CASLDPGQGKLFF
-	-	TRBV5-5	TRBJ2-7	TGTGCCAGCAGCCAAGAACGCGGCTACGAGCAGTACTTC	CASSQERGYEQYF
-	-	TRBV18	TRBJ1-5	TGTGCCAGCTCAGAGGGAGCTTTTAGCAATCAGCCCCAGCATTTT	CASSEGAFSNQPQHF
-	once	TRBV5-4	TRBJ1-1	TGTGCCAGCAGCTTGTCTGGGGGCCCCACTGAAGCTTTCTTT	CASSLSGGPTEAFF
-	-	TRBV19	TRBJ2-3	TGTGCCAGTAGTAATTTAGAGGATACGCAGTATTTT	CASSNLEDTQYF
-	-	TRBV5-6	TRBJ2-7	TGTGCCAGCAGGCATAGGAGCAGCTCCTACGAGCAGTACTTC	CASRHRSSSYEQYF
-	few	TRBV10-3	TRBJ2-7	TGTGCCATCAGTCAGAGACCCTACGAGCAGTACTTC	CAISQRPYEQYF
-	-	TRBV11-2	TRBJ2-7	TGTGCCACCGGGACTGTATCCTACGAGCAGTACTTC	CATGTVSYEQYF
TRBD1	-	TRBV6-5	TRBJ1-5	TGTGCCAGCAGTTACTGGACAGGGGATCAGCCCCAGCATTTT	CASSYWTGDQPQHF
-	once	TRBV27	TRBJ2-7	TGTGCCAGCAGTTTCAGTAGGGCCCATTCCGAGCAGTACTTC	CASSFSRAHSEQYF
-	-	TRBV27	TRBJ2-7	TGTGCCAGCAGCCCTGCCAGGAGTTCCTACGAGCAGTACTTC	CASSPARSSYEQYF
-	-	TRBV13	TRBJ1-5	TGTGCCAGCAGCTTAGGCAGCAATCAGCCCCAGCATTTT	CASSLGSNQPQHF
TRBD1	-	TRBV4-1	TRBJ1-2	TGCGCCAGCAGCCAAGTCACAGGGGGGAACTATGGCTACACCTTC	CASSQVTGGNYGYTF
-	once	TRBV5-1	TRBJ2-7	TGCGCCAGCAGCTTGGGACCAACCTACGAGCAGTACTTC	CASSLGPTYEQYF
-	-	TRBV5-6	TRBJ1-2	TGTGCCAGCAGCCTACCCGAACAGGTCTTTAATGGCTACACCTTC	CASSLPEQVFNGYTF
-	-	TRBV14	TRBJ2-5	TGTGCCAGCAGACCACAAGGGATCCAAGAGACCCAGTACTTC	CASRPQGIQETQYF
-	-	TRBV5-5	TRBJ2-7	TGTGCCAGCAGCTTGCAGGGTTACGAGCAGTACTTC	CASSLQGYEQYF
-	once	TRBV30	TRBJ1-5	TGTGCCTGGAGTCCTCCGGACAGCACGGGACAGCCCCAGCATTTT	CAWSPPDSTGQPQHF
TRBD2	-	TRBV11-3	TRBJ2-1	TGTGCCAGCAGTCCCCCGACTAGCGGGAGGGCCACTGAGCAGTTCTTC	CASSPPTSGRATEQFF
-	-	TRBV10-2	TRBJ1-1	TGCGCCAGCAGTGAGGTCGGGGACAAGGGAGCTTTCTTT	CASSEVGDKGAFF
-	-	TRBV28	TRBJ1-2	TGTGCCAGCAGTTCACCACGCGACCACTATGGCTACACCTTC	CASSSPRDHYGYTF
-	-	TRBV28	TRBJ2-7	TGTGCCATCACAGGGATCTACGAGCAGTACTTC	CAITGIYEQYF
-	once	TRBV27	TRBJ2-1	TGTGCCAGCAGTTTAGTAGGGGGAGAGGCAGGCATAACCAACAATGAGCAGTTCTTC	CASSLVGGEAGITNNEQFF
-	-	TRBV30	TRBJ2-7	TGTGCCTGGAGACTACAGTCCTACGAGCAGTACTTC	CAWRLQSYEQYF
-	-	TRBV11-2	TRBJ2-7	TGTGCCAGCAGGTCATTGGAGGGCCGCAACGAGCAGTACTTC	CASRSLEGRNEQYF
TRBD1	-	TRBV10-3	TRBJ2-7	TGTGCCATCAGTGACGGACAGGCAGCCTACGAGCAGTACTTC	CAISDGQAAYEQYF
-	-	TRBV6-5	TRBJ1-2	TGTGCCAGCAGTACCCAGGGAACGTTCGATGGCTACACCTTC	CASSTQGTFDGYTF
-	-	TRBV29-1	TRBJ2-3	TGCAGCGTGGGCCTCAGGATCGAATACCTAGATACGCAGTATTTT	CSVGLRIEYLDTQYF
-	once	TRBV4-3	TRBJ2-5	TGCGCCAGCAGCCAAGAATTGAGGGCTCAAGAGACCCAGTACTTC	CASSQELRAQETQYF
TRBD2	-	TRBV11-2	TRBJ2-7	TGTGCCAGCAGCTCGTGGACTAGCGGCAGCTCCTACGAGCAGTACTTC	CASSSWTSGSSYEQYF
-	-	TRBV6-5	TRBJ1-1	TGTGCCAGCACAGTCAAAGGCACTGAAGCTTTCTTT	CASTVKGTEAFF
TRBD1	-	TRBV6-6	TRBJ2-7	TGTGCCAGCAGTCATTCGGCCAGGGGGCTGTACGAGCAGTACTTC	CASSHSARGLYEQYF
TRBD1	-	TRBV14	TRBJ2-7	TGTGCCAGCAGCCTTACAGGGGATTCGGCGGAGCAGTACTTC	CASSLTGDSAEQYF
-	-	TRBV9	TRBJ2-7	TGTGCCAGCAGCGTAGGAGGGTTCTCCTACGAGCAGTACTTC	CASSVGGFSYEQYF
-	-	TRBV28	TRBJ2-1	TGTGCCAGCGACCCAGGGGCCCTATACAATGAGCAGTTCTTC	CASDPGALYNEQFF
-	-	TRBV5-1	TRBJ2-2	TGCGCCAGCAGCTTGGACGGGGGCGCCGGGGAGCTGTTTTTT	CASSLDGGAGELFF
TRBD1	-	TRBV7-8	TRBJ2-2	TGTGCCAGCAGCTCCCTCCGCCAGGGGGCGGGCACCGGGGAGCTGTTTTTT	CASSSLRQGAGTGELFF
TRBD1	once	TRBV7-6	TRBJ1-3	TGTGCCAGCAGCCGGGACAGGGGAGGAAACACCATATATTTT	CASSRDRGGNTIYF
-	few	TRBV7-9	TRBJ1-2	TGTGCCAGCAGCTTAGAGCCGGCTAACTATGGCTACACCTTC	CASSLEPANYGYTF
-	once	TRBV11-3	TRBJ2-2	TGTGCCAGCAGCACGACAGATACGAACACCGGGGAGCTGTTTTTT	CASSTTDTNTGELFF
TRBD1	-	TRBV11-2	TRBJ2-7	TGTGCCAGCAGACCGGGACAGGGGTCTCCTGAGCAGTACTTC	CASRPGQGSPEQYF